Shown below are 5 T cell receptor beta chains from a single sample sequenced in a study of neoadjuvant anti-PD-1 for oral cavity cancer listed by TCRdb under 2021. Interpreted using the paper, the time point label stands for: before neoadjuvant nivolumab. Preparation of the library involved the immunoSEQ multiplex PCR assay. TCRdb's version of the immuneACCESS table is confined to in-frame rearrangements and falls short of the full clone set. An unresolved V gene accounts for under half of the shortfall where checked; the remainder is of unknown origin. This sample is represented by 84,000 or so clones; approximately 80% of them were singletons. Of the sample, about 3.4% is held by the ten largest clones. Material: PBMCs, obtained before nivolumab (anti-PD-1) treatment. All receptors come from a person aged 35-79 years with oral cavity squamous cell carcinoma.

The chain combines TRBV5-1 with TRBJ2-3, with D uncertain. CDR3 size: 14 residues. Trimming cost V 4 bases and J 1 base, with 10 bases left between them. Per germline, CDR1 SGHRS and CDR2 YFSETQ. Here the CDR3 DNA reads TGCGCCAGCAGCCGTACCAGACGCACAGATACGCAGTATTTT. This sequence encodes CASSRTRRTDTQYF.

The V call is TRBV5-6, the J call TRBJ2-7, with D unclear. Germline CDR1 and CDR2: SGHDT and YYEEEE. CDR3 size: 13 residues. Trimming pared 4 bases from V and 4 bases from J, leaving 12 bases between. The CDR3 sequence is CASSKGEAYEQYF. DNA for the CDR3: TGTGCCAGCAGCAAAGGAGAGGCGTACGAGCAGTACTTC.

CDR3 sequence: CASSASGTGGQPQHF. The CDR3 DNA sequence: TGTGCCAGCAGCGCATCCGGGACAGGGGGCCAGCCCCAGCATTTT. The J gene is TRBJ1-5, the V gene TRBV9; the match to TRBD1 covers 12 bases. The ends lost 3 bases at V and 7 bases at J; junction bases unmatched: 5. This CDR3 spans 15 amino acids. CDR1 is SGDLS and CDR2 is YYNGEE in the germline V gene.

The chain combines TRBV6-1 with TRBJ1-3, with 8 positions matching TRBD1. The V gene end was trimmed by 10 bases and the J gene end by 2 bases; junction bases not matched to a gene: 10. Germline V lookup: CDR1 MNHNS, CDR2 SASEGT. CDR3 length: 15 residues. CDR3 amino acids: CATGQGQIPGNTIYF. The CDR3 region has the DNA TGTGCCACCGGACAGGGCCAAATTCCTGGAAACACCATATATTTT.

Remarks on this clone: Other DNA variants within this sample encode the same CDR3. The V call is TRBV6-5, the J call TRBJ2-2; no definite D call. The CDR3 spans 16 residues. The germline gives CDR1 MNHEY, CDR2 SVGAGI. The V gene lost 0 bases and the J gene lost 8 bases, with 16 bases spanning the gap. CDR3 region: CASSYSFTATTGELFF. The CDR3 nucleotides read TGTGCCAGCAGTTACTCCTTCACAGCGACCACTGGGGAGCTGTTTTTT.